This entry is about one T cell receptor (beta chain). Germline loops: CDR1 SGHRS, CDR2 YFSETQ. The CDR3 sequence is 16 residues long. V shed 4 bases, J shed 5 bases, and the junction held 11 bases outside the gene matches. This specimen belongs to a study of blood T cell repertoires in COVID-19. Looking at the study overall: Samples came from the United States, Italy and Spain, spanning acute and convalescent COVID-19. T cells, B-cell-depleted T cells, or PBMCs supplied cDNA or gDNA.

Original processing notes: Amplifying reference gene primers gave estimates of nucleated cell counts. The data were produced by immunoSEQ multiplex PCR, yet TCRdb's version contains in-frame clones alone and is incomplete. That table supplies the V and J calls and clone size; D and trimming were determined from the DNA. The table shows approximately 110,000 clones, with 86% occurring only once. The chain combines TRBV5-1 with TRBJ2-5, with 10 nucleotides matching TRBD1. The origin of this receptor is a human donor in a cohort sampled during active COVID-19. Input material: peripheral blood. The CDR3 DNA is TGCGCCAGCAGCATCCCCGGGACAGGGGACGGGGAGACCCAGTACTTC. It codes for CASSIPGTGDGETQYF.